This T cell receptor beta chain is drawn from a study of blood T cell repertoires in COVID-19. A Seattle source enrolled patients during active infection and followed them longitudinally. In the original workflow: By means of reference gene primer amplification, nucleated cell counts were estimated. Clones were sequenced by immunoSEQ multiplex PCR, and TCRdb holds only the in-frame ones, with some missing. D and trimming come from the DNA, and the V and J calls and clone size come from that table. Here the sample spans a few hundred thousand clones, roughly 84% being singletons. CDR3 length equals 15 residues. CDR1 is LNHDA, CDR2 SQIVND, per germline (reference sequence). V dropped 9 bases and J dropped 7 bases, with 19 bases sitting between them.

This sequence was found in a person between 65 and 79 years old with COVID-19, enrolled during active disease. The chain combines TRBV19 with TRBJ1-6; D possibly corresponds to TRBD1 (5 bases). Source material: peripheral blood. DNA for the CDR3: TGTGCCAGCAAAGACAGCACCCTGGGAAATTCACCCCTCCACTTT. Protein sequence: CASKDSTLGNSPLHF.